The subject of this entry is one T cell receptor (beta chain). Its recognized antigen is unknown. Base qualities were left out, and no much larger clone turns up one base away. Taken from the germline V gene, the CDR1 and CDR2 loops are SGHRS and YFSETQ. V is clipped by 2 bases and J by 4 bases, and the sequence between their germline boundaries is 7 bases long. The CDR3 contains 13 residues, cysteine and phenylalanine counted. Only the CDR3 portion is preserved as DNA: 39 bases, with reading frame beginning at the first base. The data originate from a study of T cell responses to AZD1222 COVID-19 vaccine (dated by TCRdb to the early 2020s). Regarding the research as a whole: AZD1222 recipients with second doses at about 4 weeks or about 12 weeks were pooled, because spike-specific TCR depth and breadth did not differ between schedules. TCR sequencing was performed for about 250 trial participants, of whom about 200 were given two doses of AZD1222 and around 26 were given two doses of MenACWY control vaccine. Trial participants were enrolled by age into 18-55, 56-69 and 70-plus year subgroups, with approximately 150, 30 and 60 TCR-sequenced participants respectively.

The CDR3 regions of human TCRbeta chains were subjected to immunosequencing. The authors' pipeline ran thus. TCRs in the repertoires were compared against a reference library of SARS-CoV-2-specific TCRs that had been generated with the MIRA antigen-specificity platform. Breadth was defined as the fraction of unique TCRs that were SARS-CoV-2-associated. Depth was defined as the fraction of total T cells that were SARS-CoV-2-associated. Using the MIRA data, every spike-specific TCR was mapped to the spike region that the TCR reacted to and assigned to either a CD4 or a CD8 class. Log10-transformed breadth and depth values were compared by one-way ANOVA with Sidak's multiple comparisons tests. TCRdb mirrors the immuneACCESS table, restricted to in-frame sequences. Some clones are absent from its copies; in checked studies, under half trace to an unresolved V gene, and the reason for the others is unknown. V and J calls and clone size are given by that table; D and trimming were obtained from the DNA. The sample profile shows over 120,000 clones; around 90% of them were found once. The ten largest clones add up to approximately 2% of the sample.

Reading the label with the study, this specimen's time point is: baseline before first vaccination. The vaccinee samples were drawn from two UK trials, COV001 and COV002, one of which was a single-blind randomized controlled phase 2/3 trial testing AZD1222 (ChAdOx1 nCoV-19) in healthy adults. For TCRbeta chain sequencing, PBMC samples from trial participants were taken at day 0 and at day 28 after the second dose. Summary of the overall study and its limitations: Epitopes outside the regions mutated in the B.1.351 and B.1.1.7 variants were reportedly recognized by nearly half of the unique spike-specific TCRs. The 56-69-year group was small, and its depth increase did not reach significance, likely because of low power. A significant rise in spike-specific TCR breadth and depth was observed after two AZD1222 doses relative to day 0 and relative to MenACWY recipients. CD4 TCRs associated with the vaccine covered the entire spike protein, and the dominant responses were in regions 160-218 and 743-854. Conclusions about previously exposed vaccinees were limited because only five to seven AZD1222 recipients were SARS-CoV-2 seropositive at baseline. Participants were mostly white British and included more females than males, and it was suggested by the authors that clonal diversity may have been underestimated. No day 14 peak-response samples were available, so repertoires were characterized only after the peak T cell response.

The sequence is built from TRBV5-1 and TRBJ1-5, with no confident D gene call. This TCR was recovered from an adult in good health. Sequenced material: peripheral blood, taken on day 0 of AZD1222 vaccination. The nucleotides read TGCGCCAGCAGCTTACTTGGAAATCAGCCCCAGCATTTT. The resulting protein is CASSLLGNQPQHF.